This passage covers 21 T cell receptor beta chains from one sample sequenced in a study of blood T cell repertoires in COVID-19. Clones were sequenced by immunoSEQ multiplex PCR, and TCRdb holds only the in-frame ones, with some missing. Of fewer than 85,000 clones listed, approximately 84% are singletons. Sequenced sample: peripheral blood. These receptors were collected from a human donor in a cohort sampled during active COVID-19.

This chain uses TRBV3-1 (or the pseudogene TRBV3-2) with TRBJ1-4; D is possibly TRBD1 (6 bases). Trimming left V 1 base short and J 7 bases short, with 25 bases between. CDR3 size: 19 residues. Per the germline V gene, CDR1 is LGHDT and CDR2 is YNNKEL (reference sequence). The CDR3 reads CASSQGPPFYRARSEKLFF. In nucleotides, the CDR3 is TGTGCCAGCAGCCAAGGCCCACCCTTTTACAGGGCCCGCAGTGAAAAACTGTTTTTT.

This chain joins TRBV7-9 and TRBJ2-5, with 7 bases identical to TRBD1. Germline CDR1 is SEHNR and CDR2 is FQNEAQ (reference sequence). Losses at the gene ends were 4 bases for V and 2 bases for J; bases not matched to a gene: 13. The CDR3 extends over 17 amino acids. The DNA of the CDR3 is TGTGCCAGCAGCTCAGAGGACAGGTTTCGGGCTCAAGAGACCCAGTACTTC. Translated: CASSSEDRFRAQETQYF.

V usage is TRBV18 and J usage is TRBJ2-4; possible D gene TRBD1, 6 bases. Germline V gene lookup returns CDR1 KGHSH and CDR2 LQKENI. With 8 bases removed from V and 4 bases from J, the gap between germline ends came to 15 bases. The CDR3 is 14 residues long. DNA of the CDR3: TGTGCCAGCGCCGCCGGGACATCGAAAAACATTCAGTACTTC. Protein sequence: CASAAGTSKNIQYF.

The rearrangement joins TRBV2 to TRBJ2-3, with D hard to call. This CDR3 contains 11 residues. Germline CDR1 SNHLY, CDR2 FYNNEI. V lost 8 bases to trimming and J lost 5 bases, with 8 bases between them. The CDR3 protein is CASGQVDTQYF. DNA for the CDR3: TGTGCCAGCGGCCAGGTAGATACGCAGTATTTT.

The V gene is TRBV2, the J gene TRBJ1-4; no clear D gene. The CDR3 length is 12 residues. Germline V lookup: CDR1 SNHLY, CDR2 FYNNEI. Deletions cut 6 bases from V and 4 bases from J, with 6 bases between. CDR3 sequence reads: CASRESNEKLFF. The DNA for the CDR3 is TGTGCCAGCAGGGAGAGTAATGAAAAACTGTTTTTT.

This clone appeared a single time. The rearrangement joins TRBV12-3 or TRBV12-4 to TRBJ1-1; 7 bases are shared with TRBD1. This CDR3 is built from 12 residues. Trimming at V came to 4 bases and at J to 9 bases, leaving 5 bases not matched to a gene. The CDR3 loop reads CASSSTTGQAFF. The CDR3 DNA reads as TGTGCCAGCAGTTCGACGACAGGGCAAGCTTTCTTT.

The V and J genes are TRBV9 and TRBJ2-1, with TRBD1 matching 9 bases. The V segment lost 3 bases and the J segment 4 bases; nucleotides outside the gene matches: 5. This CDR3 region has 15 residues. CDR1 SGDLS and CDR2 YYNGEE come from the germline V gene. The CDR3 DNA reads TGTGCCAGCAGCGCGGACAGGGGAGGATACAATGAGCAGTTCTTC. Translation gives CASSADRGGYNEQFF.

This clone is a singleton in its sample. The J gene is TRBJ2-5, the V gene TRBV7-9; 8 nucleotides line up with TRBD2. The CDR3 has 15 residues. Trimming took 5 bases from V and 6 from J; bases not matched to a gene: 11. Germline V lookup: CDR1 SEHNR, CDR2 FQNEAQ (reference sequence). CDR3 in amino acids: CASSAGKRGSKTQYF. Written as DNA, the CDR3 is TGTGCCAGCAGCGCTGGGAAGCGGGGGTCAAAGACCCAGTACTTC. The entire variable domain, with the rest obtained from reference TRBV7-9 and TRBJ2-5, is as follows: DTGVSQNPRHKITKRGQNVTFRCDPISEHNRLYWYRQTLGQGPEFLTYFQNEAQLEKSRLLSDRFSAERPKGSFSTLEIQRTEQGDSAMYLCASSAGKRGSKTQYFGPGTRLLVL.

The chain combines TRBV2 with TRBJ1-1; no definite D call. V lost 5 bases to trimming and J lost 0 bases, with 4 bases between them. This CDR3 comprises 12 residues. CDR1 SNHLY and CDR2 FYNNEI come from the germline V gene. As DNA, the CDR3 is TGTGCCAGCAGTTTAATGAACACTGAAGCTTTCTTT. The encoded protein is CASSLMNTEAFF.

This clone occurred a few times. The chain recombines TRBV6-4 with TRBJ2-1; 8 nucleotides line up with TRBD2. V dropped 3 bases and J dropped 4; count of bases not matched to a gene: 5. This CDR3 has 15 amino acids. CDR1 and CDR2 from the germline V gene are MRHNA and SNTAGT. The CDR3 coding sequence is TGTGCCAGCAGTGAGGGGAGCGGGGGATACAATGAGCAGTTCTTC. Translation: CASSEGSGGYNEQFF.

The chain joins TRBV19 to TRBJ1-2; a possible D gene is TRBD1 (5 bases). Germline V gene sequence: CDR1 LNHDA, CDR2 SQIVND (reference sequence). The V and J ends lost 4 bases and 3 bases respectively, with 15 bases between them. The CDR3 covers 15 residues. In nucleotides, the CDR3 is TGTGCCAGTAGTACAACAGGAGGGTCGCACTATGGCTACACCTTC. Translation gives CASSTTGGSHYGYTF.

This chain links TRBV5-1 with TRBJ2-3, with a possible D match to TRBD2 (6 bases). V was trimmed by 0 bases and J by 5 bases, leaving 10 bases between them. The CDR3 spans 14 residues. Germline V gene data show CDR1 as SGHRS and CDR2 as YFSETQ. CDR3 bases: TGCGCCAGCAGCTTGGAAATCGGGGGAGATACGCAGTATTTT. Translated: CASSLEIGGDTQYF.

The V and J genes are TRBV7-9 and TRBJ1-4; 8 bases line up with TRBD1. Germline V gene lookup returns CDR1 SEHNR and CDR2 FQNEAQ (reference sequence). The CDR3 loop spans 15 amino acids. The V segment lost 5 bases and the J segment 6 bases; nucleotides outside the gene matches: 8. The CDR3 sequence is CASSLDRGRHEKLFF. The CDR3 nucleotides read TGTGCCAGCAGCCTAGACAGGGGAAGGCATGAAAAACTGTTTTTT. Full variable domain (missing parts from reference TRBV7-9 and TRBJ1-4): DTGVSQNPRHKITKRGQNVTFRCDPISEHNRLYWYRQTLGQGPEFLTYFQNEAQLEKSRLLSDRFSAERPKGSFSTLEIQRTEQGDSAMYLCASSLDRGRHEKLFFGSGTQLSVL.

The genes are TRBV6-5 and TRBJ2-1, with TRBD1 matching 8 bases. CDR1 and CDR2 (germline): MNHEY, SVGAGI. Trimming removed 3 bases from V and 6 bases from J; junction bases left unmatched: 10. This CDR3 has 16 residues. In DNA form, the CDR3 reads TGTGCCAGCAGTTATGGTTCAGGGGGCTCGGGCAATGAGCAGTTCTTC. It codes for CASSYGSGGSGNEQFF.

This clone was seen only a few times. The gene calls are TRBV25-1 and TRBJ1-6, with D uncertain. The V end lost 4 bases, the J end lost 6 bases, and 7 bases lay between the germline ends. Germline assignment: CDR1 MGHDK and CDR2 SYGVNS. The CDR3 covers 13 residues. The chain's CDR3 is CASSVSLNSPLHF. In nucleotides, the CDR3 is TGTGCCAGCAGTGTTAGCCTTAATTCACCCCTCCACTTT.

The sample holds one count of this clone. This chain joins TRBV6-6 and TRBJ2-3, with 7 bases fitting TRBD1. The trim removed 5 bases at V and 2 bases at J, leaving 16 bases unmatched. CDR3 length equals 18 residues. From germline, CDR1 is MNHNY and CDR2 SVGAGI (reference sequence). The CDR3 DNA reads TGTGCCAGCAGTCCCCAGGGGACAGCTGGACGAACCACAGATACGCAGTATTTT. Protein: CASSPQGTAGRTTDTQYF.

The rearrangement joins TRBV6-1 to TRBJ1-1; 7 bases fit TRBD1. The CDR3 loop spans 13 amino acids. J lost 4 bases, V lost 3 bases, and 2 bases had no gene match. Germline-derived CDR1 and CDR2 are MNHNS and SASEGT. The DNA of the CDR3 is TGTGCCAGCAGTGATAGGGACAGCACTGAAGCTTTCTTT. This translates into CASSDRDSTEAFF.

This chain connects TRBV7-9 to TRBJ1-5; 8 bases map to TRBD1. CDR3 length: 14 amino acids. Germline CDR1 SEHNR, CDR2 FQNEAQ (reference sequence). J lost 2 bases, V lost 3 bases, and 0 bases had no gene match. This CDR3 reads CASSLGQGNQPQHF. The CDR3 bases are TGTGCCAGCAGCTTGGGACAGGGCAATCAGCCCCAGCATTTT.

The chain carries TRBV27 and TRBJ2-7, with 7 bases lining up with TRBD1. CDR1 and CDR2 (germline): MNHEY, SMNVEV (reference sequence). This CDR3 has 14 residues. Losses at the gene ends were 5 bases for V and 5 bases for J; bases not matched to a gene: 9. The DNA of the CDR3 is TGTGCCAGCAGTCCATACAGGGGATCGCACGAGCAGTACTTC. This sequence encodes CASSPYRGSHEQYF.

This clone was observed a few times. In nucleotides, the CDR3 is TGTGCCACCAGCCGGAATGGGGGGGACACGCAGTATTTT. Its protein is CATSRNGGDTQYF. V is TRBV15 and J is TRBJ2-3; 7 bases align to TRBD2. CDR3 length: 13 residues. V shed 5 bases, J shed 9 bases, and the junction held 8 bases outside the gene matches. Germline CDR1 reads LNHNV; CDR2 reads YYDKDF (reference sequence).

This chain joins TRBV6-2 or TRBV6-3 and TRBJ1-2; D call uncertain. CDR1 and CDR2 (germline): MNHEY, SVGEGT. V lost 4 bases and J lost 5, with 14 bases in between. This CDR3 has 14 residues. CDR3 sequence reads: CASSSRRGQYGYTF. The CDR3 coding sequence is TGTGCCAGCAGTTCCAGACGCGGGCAATATGGCTACACCTTC.